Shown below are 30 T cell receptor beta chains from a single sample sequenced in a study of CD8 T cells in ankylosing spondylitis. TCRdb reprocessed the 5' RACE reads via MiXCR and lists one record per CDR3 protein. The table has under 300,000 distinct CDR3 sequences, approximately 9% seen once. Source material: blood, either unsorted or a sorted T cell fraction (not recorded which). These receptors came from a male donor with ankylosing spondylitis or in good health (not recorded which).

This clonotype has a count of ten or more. This CDR3 reads CASSYVGQGASYTF. The CDR3 DNA is TGTGCCAGCAGCTACGTCGGGCAGGGGGCTAGCTACACCTTC. V gene TRBV7-8 combines with J gene TRBJ1-2, with 8 bases matching TRBD1. The CDR3 length is 14 residues. V trimming: 4 bases; J trimming: 9 bases; junction bases outside the gene matches: 10. Per the germline V gene, CDR1 is SGHVS and CDR2 is FQNEAQ.

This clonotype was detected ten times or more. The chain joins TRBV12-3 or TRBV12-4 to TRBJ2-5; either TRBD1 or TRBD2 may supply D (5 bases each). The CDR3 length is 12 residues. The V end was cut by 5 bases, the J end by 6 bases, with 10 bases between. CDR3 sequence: CASSGREKTQYF. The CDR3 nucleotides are TGTGCCAGCAGTGGCAGGGAGAAGACCCAGTACTTC.

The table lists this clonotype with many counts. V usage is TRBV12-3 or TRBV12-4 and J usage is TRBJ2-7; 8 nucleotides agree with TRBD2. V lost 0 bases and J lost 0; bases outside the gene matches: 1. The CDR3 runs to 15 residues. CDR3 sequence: CASSLAAGDSYEQYF. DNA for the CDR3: TGTGCCAGCAGTTTAGCAGCGGGAGACTCCTACGAGCAGTACTTC.

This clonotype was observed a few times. In DNA form, the CDR3 reads TGCGCCAGCAGCTTGGGTGACTTCCAGCCTGAGACCCAGTACTTC. The encoded protein is CASSLGDFQPETQYF. The gene calls are TRBV5-1 and TRBJ2-5; D remains unclear. With 0 bases removed from V and 5 bases from J, the gap between germline ends came to 14 bases. The CDR3 length is 15 residues. Germline V gene sequence: CDR1 SGHRS, CDR2 YFSETQ. The complete variable domain, with remaining parts taken from reference TRBV5-1 and TRBJ2-5, reads KAGVTQTPRYLIKTRGQQVTLSCSPISGHRSVSWYQQTPGQGLQFLFEYFSETQRNKGNFPGRFSGRQFSNSRSEMNVSTLELGDSALYLCASSLGDFQPETQYFGPGTRLLVL.

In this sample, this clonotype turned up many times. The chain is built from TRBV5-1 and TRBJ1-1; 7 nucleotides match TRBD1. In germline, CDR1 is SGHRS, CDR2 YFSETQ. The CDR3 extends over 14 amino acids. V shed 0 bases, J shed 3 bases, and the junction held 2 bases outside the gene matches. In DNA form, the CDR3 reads TGCGCCAGCAGCTTGGAGGGGGCAGACACTGAAGCTTTCTTT. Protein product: CASSLEGADTEAFF.

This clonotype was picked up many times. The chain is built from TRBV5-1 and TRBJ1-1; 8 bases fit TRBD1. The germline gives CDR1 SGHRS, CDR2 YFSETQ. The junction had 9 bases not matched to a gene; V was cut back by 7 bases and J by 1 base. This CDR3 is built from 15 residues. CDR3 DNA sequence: TGCGCCAGCTACGGGGGGGACAGGACGAACACTGAAGCTTTCTTT. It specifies CASYGGDRTNTEAFF.

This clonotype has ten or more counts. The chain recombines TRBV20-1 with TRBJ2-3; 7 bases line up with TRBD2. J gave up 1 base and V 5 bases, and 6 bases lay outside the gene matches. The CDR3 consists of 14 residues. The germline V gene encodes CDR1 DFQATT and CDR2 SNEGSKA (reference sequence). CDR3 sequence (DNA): TGCAGTGCTCCCGCTAGCGGTCGCACAGATACGCAGTATTTT. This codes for CSAPASGRTDTQYF.

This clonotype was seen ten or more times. The CDR3 here is CASSSRGVNQPQHF. Here the CDR3 DNA reads TGTGCCAGCAGTTCCAGGGGGGTCAATCAGCCCCAGCATTTT. The V and J genes are TRBV12-3 or TRBV12-4 and TRBJ1-5; 7 bases map to TRBD1. The length of the CDR3 is 14 residues. After removal of 4 bases from V and 3 bases from J, the junction contained 3 bases not matched to a gene.

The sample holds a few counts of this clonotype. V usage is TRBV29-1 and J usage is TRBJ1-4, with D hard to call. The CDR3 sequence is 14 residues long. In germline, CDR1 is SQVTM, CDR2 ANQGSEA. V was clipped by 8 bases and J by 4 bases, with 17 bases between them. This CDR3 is CSHVCGEHNEKLFF. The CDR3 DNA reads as TGCAGCCATGTGTGTGGGGAGCATAATGAAAAACTGTTTTTT. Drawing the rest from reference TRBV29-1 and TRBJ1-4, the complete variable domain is SAVISQKPSRDICQRGTSLTIQCQVDSQVTMMFWYRQQPGQSLTLIATANQGSEATYESGFVIDKFPISRPNLTFSTLTVSNMSPEDSSIYLCSHVCGEHNEKLFFGSGTQLSVL.

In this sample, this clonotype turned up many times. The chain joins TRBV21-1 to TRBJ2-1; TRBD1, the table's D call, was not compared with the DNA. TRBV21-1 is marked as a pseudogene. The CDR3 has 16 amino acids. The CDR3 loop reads CASSRRGVSSYNEQFF. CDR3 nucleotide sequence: TGTGCCAGCAGCAGAAGAGGGGTCAGCTCCTACAATGAGCAGTTCTTC.

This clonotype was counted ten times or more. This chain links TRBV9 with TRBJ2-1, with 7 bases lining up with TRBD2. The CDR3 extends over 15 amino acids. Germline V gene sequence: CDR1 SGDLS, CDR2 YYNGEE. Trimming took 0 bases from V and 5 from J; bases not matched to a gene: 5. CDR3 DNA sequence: TGTGCCAGCAGCGTAGAGGGGCGGGAGAACAATGAGCAGTTCTTC. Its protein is CASSVEGRENNEQFF.

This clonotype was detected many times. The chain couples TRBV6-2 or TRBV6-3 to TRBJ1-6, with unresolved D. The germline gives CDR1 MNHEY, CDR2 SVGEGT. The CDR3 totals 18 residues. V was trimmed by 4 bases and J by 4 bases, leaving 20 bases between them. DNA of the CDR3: TGTGCCAGCAGTTCCGCGGGTCTTAAAAGGGCTTATAATTCACCCCTCCACTTT. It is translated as CASSSAGLKRAYNSPLHF.

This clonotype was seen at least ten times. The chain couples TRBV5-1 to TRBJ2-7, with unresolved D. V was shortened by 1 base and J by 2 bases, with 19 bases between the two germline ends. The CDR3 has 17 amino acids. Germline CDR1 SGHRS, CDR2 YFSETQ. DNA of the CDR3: TGCGCCAGCAGCTTGTTCCGACCCGGCAAATCTCCCTACGAGCAGTACTTC. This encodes CASSLFRPGKSPYEQYF.

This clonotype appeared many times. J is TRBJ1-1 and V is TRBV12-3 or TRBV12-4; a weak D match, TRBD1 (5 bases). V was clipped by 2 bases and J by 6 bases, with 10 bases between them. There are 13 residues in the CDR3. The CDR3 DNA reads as TGTGCCAGCAGTTTAACCAGGGTACCTGAAGCTTTCTTT. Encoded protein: CASSLTRVPEAFF.

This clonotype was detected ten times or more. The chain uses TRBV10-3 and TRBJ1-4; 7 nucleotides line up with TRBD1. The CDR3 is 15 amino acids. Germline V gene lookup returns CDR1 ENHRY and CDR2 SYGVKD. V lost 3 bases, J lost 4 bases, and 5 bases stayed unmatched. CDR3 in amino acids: CAISDPGGLNEKLFF. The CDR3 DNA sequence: TGTGCCATCAGTGACCCAGGGGGGCTTAATGAAAAACTGTTTTTT.

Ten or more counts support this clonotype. CDR3 region: CSASPGRGEKLFF. CDR3 coding DNA: TGCAGCGCCAGCCCGGGGCGAGGTGAAAAACTGTTTTTT. The chain couples TRBV29-1 to TRBJ1-4, with TRBD1 as a possible D gene (5 bases). This CDR3 region has 13 residues. The germline gives CDR1 SQVTM, CDR2 ANQGSEA. V lost 7 bases and J 7 bases, leaving 16 bases between the germline ends.

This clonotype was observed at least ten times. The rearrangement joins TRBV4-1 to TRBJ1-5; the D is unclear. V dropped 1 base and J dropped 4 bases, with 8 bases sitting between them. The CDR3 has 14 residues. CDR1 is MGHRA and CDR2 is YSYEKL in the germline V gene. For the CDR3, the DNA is TGCGCCAGCAGCCAAGCCTCGGGAAATCAGCCCCAGCATTTT. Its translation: CASSQASGNQPQHF.

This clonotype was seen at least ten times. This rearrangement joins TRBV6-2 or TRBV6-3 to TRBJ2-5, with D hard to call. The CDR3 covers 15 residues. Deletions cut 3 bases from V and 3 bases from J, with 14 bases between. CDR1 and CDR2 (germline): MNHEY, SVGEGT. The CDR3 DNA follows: TGTGCCAGCAGTTATTTGACCCCGGAAGAAGAGACCCAGTACTTC. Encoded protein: CASSYLTPEEETQYF.

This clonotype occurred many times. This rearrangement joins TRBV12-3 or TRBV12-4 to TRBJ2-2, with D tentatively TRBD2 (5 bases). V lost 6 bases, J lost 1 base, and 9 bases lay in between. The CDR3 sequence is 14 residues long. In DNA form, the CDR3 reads TGTGCCAGCAGGGCCGGACTGAACACCGGGGAGCTGTTTTTT. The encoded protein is CASRAGLNTGELFF.

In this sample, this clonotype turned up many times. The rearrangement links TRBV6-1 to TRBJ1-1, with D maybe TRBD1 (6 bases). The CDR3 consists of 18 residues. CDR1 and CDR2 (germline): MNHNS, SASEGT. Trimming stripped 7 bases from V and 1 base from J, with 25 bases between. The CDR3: CASTALFGTSSRNTEAFF. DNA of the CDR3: TGTGCCAGCACCGCACTCTTCGGGACATCGTCAAGGAACACTGAAGCTTTCTTT.

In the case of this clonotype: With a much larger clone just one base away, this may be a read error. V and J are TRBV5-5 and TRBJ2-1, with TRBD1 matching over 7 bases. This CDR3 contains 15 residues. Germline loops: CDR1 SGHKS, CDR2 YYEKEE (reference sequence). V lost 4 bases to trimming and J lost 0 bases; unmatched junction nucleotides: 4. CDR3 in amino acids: CASSRGQSSYNEQFF. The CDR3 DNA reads TGTGCCAGCAGCCGGGGACAGAGCTCCTACAATGAGCAGTTCTTC.

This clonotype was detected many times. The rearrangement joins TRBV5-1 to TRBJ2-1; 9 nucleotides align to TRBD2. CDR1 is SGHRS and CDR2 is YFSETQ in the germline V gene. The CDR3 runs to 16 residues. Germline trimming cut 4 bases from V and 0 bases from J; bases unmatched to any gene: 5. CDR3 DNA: TGCGCCAGCAGCGAACCGGGACTAGCCTCCTACAATGAGCAGTTCTTC. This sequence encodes CASSEPGLASYNEQFF.

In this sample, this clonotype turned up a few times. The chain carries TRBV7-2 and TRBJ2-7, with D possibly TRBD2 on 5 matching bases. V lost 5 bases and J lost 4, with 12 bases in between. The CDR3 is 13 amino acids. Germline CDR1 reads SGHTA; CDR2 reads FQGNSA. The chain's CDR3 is CASSRDNGYEQYF. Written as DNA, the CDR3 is TGTGCCAGCAGCCGGGATAACGGGTACGAGCAGTACTTC. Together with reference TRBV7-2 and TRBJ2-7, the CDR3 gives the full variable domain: GAGVSQSPSNKVTEKGKDVELRCDPISGHTALYWYRQSLGQGLEFLIYFQGNSAPDKSGLPSDRFSAERTGGSVSTLTIQRTQQEDSAVYLCASSRDNGYEQYFGPGTRLTVT.

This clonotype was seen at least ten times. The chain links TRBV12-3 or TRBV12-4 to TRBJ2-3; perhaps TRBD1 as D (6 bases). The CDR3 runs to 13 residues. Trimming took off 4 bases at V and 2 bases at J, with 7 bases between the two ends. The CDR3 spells CASSWDNTDTQYF. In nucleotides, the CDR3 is TGTGCCAGCAGTTGGGACAACACAGATACGCAGTATTTT.

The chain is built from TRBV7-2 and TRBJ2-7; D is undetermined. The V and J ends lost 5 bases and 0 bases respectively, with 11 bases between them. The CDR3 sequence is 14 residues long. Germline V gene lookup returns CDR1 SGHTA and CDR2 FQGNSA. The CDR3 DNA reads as TGTGCCAGCAGCACCCAAGGCGGCTCCTACGAGCAGTACTTC. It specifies CASSTQGGSYEQYF. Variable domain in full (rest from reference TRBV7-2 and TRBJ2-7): GAGVSQSPSNKVTEKGKDVELRCDPISGHTALYWYRQSLGQGLEFLIYFQGNSAPDKSGLPSDRFSAERTGGSVSTLTIQRTQQEDSAVYLCASSTQGGSYEQYFGPGTRLTVT.

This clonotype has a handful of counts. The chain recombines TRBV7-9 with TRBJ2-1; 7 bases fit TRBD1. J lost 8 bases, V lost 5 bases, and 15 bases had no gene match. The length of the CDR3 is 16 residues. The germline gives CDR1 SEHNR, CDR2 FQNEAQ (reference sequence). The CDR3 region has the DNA TGTGCCAGCAGCCCTTCTGTAAGGGGGCCCACTTATGAGCAGTTCTTC. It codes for CASSPSVRGPTYEQFF.

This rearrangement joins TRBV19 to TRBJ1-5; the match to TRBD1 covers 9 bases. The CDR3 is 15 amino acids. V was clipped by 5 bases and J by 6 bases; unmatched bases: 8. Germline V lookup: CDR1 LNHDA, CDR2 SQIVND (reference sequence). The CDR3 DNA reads TGTGCCAGTAGTGCACCTCGGGACAGGGTTCAGCCCCAGCATTTT. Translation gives CASSAPRDRVQPQHF.

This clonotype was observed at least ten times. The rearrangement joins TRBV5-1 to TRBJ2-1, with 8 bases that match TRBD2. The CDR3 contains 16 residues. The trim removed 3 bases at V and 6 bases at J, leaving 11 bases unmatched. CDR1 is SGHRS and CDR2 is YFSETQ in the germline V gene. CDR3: CASSSVGTRKGNEQFF. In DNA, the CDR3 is TGCGCCAGCAGCTCCGTCGGGACTAGGAAGGGCAATGAGCAGTTCTTC.

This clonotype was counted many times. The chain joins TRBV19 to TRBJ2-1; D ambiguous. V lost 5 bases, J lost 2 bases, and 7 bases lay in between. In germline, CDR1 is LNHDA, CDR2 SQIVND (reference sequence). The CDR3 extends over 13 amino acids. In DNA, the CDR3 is TGTGCCAGTAGTGGATCAACCTACAATGAGCAGTTCTTC. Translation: CASSGSTYNEQFF.

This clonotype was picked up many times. CDR3 in DNA: TGTGCCAGCAGCGTAGGACCTACCGGGACTAGTAAGATTGAGCAGTTCTTC. As protein: CASSVGPTGTSKIEQFF. The genes are TRBV9 and TRBJ2-1, with TRBD2 matching 8 bases. There are 17 residues in the CDR3. V was pared by 0 bases and J by 9 bases, with 14 bases of the junction left unmatched. CDR1 and CDR2 from the germline V gene are SGDLS and YYNGEE.